The rows below give T cell receptor beta chains drawn from one sample of a study of T cells after yellow fever vaccination. A single record per CDR3 protein comes from TCRdb applying MiXCR to the 5' RACE reads. The sample holds some 350,000 distinct CDR3 sequences; over 5% are singletons and the top ten take approximately 16%. The material sequenced was PBMCs, taken 5 days after the yellow fever booster vaccination. The source of these receptors is a man younger than 40 who received the YFV17D yellow fever vaccine. The CDR3 runs from the conserved cysteine through the conserved F or W. D genes are given only for firm matches. Where a row states a size, it is once, few, many or the class of an expanded clone; other rows omit it.

j_call clone_size d_call v_call cdr3_aa cdr3_nt
TRBJ2-7 few . TRBV5-1 CASSLDLIGAYEQYF TGCGCCAGCAGCTTGGACTTAATCGGGGCTTACGAGCAGTACTTC
TRBJ2-7 . . TRBV7-8 CASSFGLSYEQYF TGTGCCAGCAGCTTTGGGCTTTCCTACGAGCAGTACTTC
TRBJ2-7 many TRBD1 TRBV5-1 CASNEWTGGVEQYF TGCGCCAGCAACGAATGGACAGGGGGCGTCGAGCAGTACTTC
TRBJ2-7 . . TRBV25-1 CASSEWQGINAEQYF TGTGCCAGCAGTGAATGGCAGGGGATTAACGCGGAGCAGTACTTC
TRBJ2-5 . . TRBV18 CASSPGQRQETQYF TGTGCCAGCTCACCCGGACAGCGCCAAGAGACCCAGTACTTC
TRBJ2-7 few TRBD2 TRBV3-1 CASSRGLAGVGSYEQYF TGTGCCAGCAGCAGAGGACTAGCGGGAGTAGGCTCCTACGAGCAGTACTTC
TRBJ2-4 many TRBD1 TRBV6-5 CASSYTGASAKNIQYF TGTGCCAGCAGTTATACAGGGGCATCGGCCAAAAACATTCAGTACTTC
TRBJ2-1 . TRBD1 TRBV6-2/TRBV6-3 CASQGASRNIYEQFF TGTGCCAGCCAGGGGGCTAGCCGGAATATCTATGAGCAGTTCTTC
TRBJ2-6 . . TRBV29-1 CSVVTGANVLTF TGCAGCGTTGTGACGGGGGCCAACGTCCTGACTTTC
TRBJ2-7 few . TRBV5-1 CASSSSHAQVRGEQYF TGCGCCAGCAGCTCCTCTCACGCGCAGGTCCGTGGGGAGCAGTACTTC
TRBJ2-7 many . TRBV14 CASSQQGLWEQYF TGTGCCAGCAGCCAACAGGGGTTGTGGGAGCAGTACTTC
TRBJ2-3 . TRBD2 TRBV12-3/TRBV12-4 CASRKTSGRTDTQYF TGTGCCAGCAGGAAGACTAGCGGACGCACAGATACGCAGTATTTT
TRBJ2-7 few TRBD1 TRBV19 CASRPSPGQGTYEQYF TGTGCCAGTAGGCCCTCCCCGGGACAGGGCACCTACGAGCAGTACTTC
TRBJ2-1 few TRBD2 TRBV11-1 CASSTLGTSAIGSYNEQFF TGTGCCAGCAGTACGCTAGGGACTAGCGCTATAGGTTCCTACAATGAGCAGTTCTTC
TRBJ2-7 many TRBD2 TRBV4-3 CASSQEPAGAREQYF TGCGCCAGCAGCCAAGAACCAGCGGGAGCGAGGGAGCAGTACTTC
TRBJ2-5 . . TRBV7-2 CASSYRTLETQYF TGTGCCAGCAGCTATCGGACGTTAGAGACCCAGTACTTC
TRBJ2-1 few TRBD2 TRBV12-3/TRBV12-4 CASSFLLAGVREQFF TGTGCCAGCAGTTTTCTACTAGCGGGAGTCCGCGAGCAGTTCTTC
TRBJ2-1 . . TRBV10-3 CAIRATRTGDNEQFF TGTGCCATCCGCGCTACTAGAACGGGGGACAATGAGCAGTTCTTC
TRBJ1-4 few . TRBV6-1 CASSPIEAPANEKLFF TGTGCCAGCAGTCCCATCGAAGCGCCGGCTAATGAAAAACTGTTTTTT
TRBJ1-5 . . TRBV3-1 CASSQGRSLQPQHF TGTGCCAGCAGCCAAGGGAGGAGCCTCCAGCCCCAGCATTTT
TRBJ2-2 . . TRBV7-2 CASSLAGVRISTGELFF TGTGCCAGCAGCTTAGCGGGGGTTAGAATCTCGACCGGGGAGCTGTTTTTT
TRBJ1-3 few TRBD1 TRBV9 CASSVSQGTGNTIYF TGTGCCAGCAGCGTATCACAGGGGACTGGAAACACCATATATTTT
TRBJ2-3 few TRBD1 TRBV27 CASSLTGQGGDTQYF TGTGCCAGCAGTTTAACGGGACAGGGAGGAGATACGCAGTATTTT
TRBJ2-7 many . TRBV27 CASSLFRGYEQYF TGTGCCAGCAGTTTATTTAGGGGCTACGAGCAGTACTTC
TRBJ1-2 many . TRBV7-9 CASSLGQLGYTF TGTGCCAGCAGCTTAGGACAGTTGGGCTACACCTTC
TRBJ2-3 . . TRBV6-5 CASSYLAGNTDTQYF TGTGCCAGCAGTTATCTGGCGGGAAACACAGATACGCAGTATTTT